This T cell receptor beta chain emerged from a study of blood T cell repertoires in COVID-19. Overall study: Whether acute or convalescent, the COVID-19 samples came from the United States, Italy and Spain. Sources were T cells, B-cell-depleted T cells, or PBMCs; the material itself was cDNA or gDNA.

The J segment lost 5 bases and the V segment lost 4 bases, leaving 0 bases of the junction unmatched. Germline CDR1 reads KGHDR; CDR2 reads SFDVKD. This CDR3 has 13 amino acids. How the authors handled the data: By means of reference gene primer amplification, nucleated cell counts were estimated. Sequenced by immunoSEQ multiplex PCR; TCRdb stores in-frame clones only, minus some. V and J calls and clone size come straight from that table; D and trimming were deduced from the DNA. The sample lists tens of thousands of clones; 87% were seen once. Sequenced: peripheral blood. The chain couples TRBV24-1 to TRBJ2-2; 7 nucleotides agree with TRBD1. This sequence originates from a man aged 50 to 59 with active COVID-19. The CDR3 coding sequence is TGTGCCACCAGTGAGGGACAGACCGGGGAGCTGTTTTTT. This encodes CATSEGQTGELFF.